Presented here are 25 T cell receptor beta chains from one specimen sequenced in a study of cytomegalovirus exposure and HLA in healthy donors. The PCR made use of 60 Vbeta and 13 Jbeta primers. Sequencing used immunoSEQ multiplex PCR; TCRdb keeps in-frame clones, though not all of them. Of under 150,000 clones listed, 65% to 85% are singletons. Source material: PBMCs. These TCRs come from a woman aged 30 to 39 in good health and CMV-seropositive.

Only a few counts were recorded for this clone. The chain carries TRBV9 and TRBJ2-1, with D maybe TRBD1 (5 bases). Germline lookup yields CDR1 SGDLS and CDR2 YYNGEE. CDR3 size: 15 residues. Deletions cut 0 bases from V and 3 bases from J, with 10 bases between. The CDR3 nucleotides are TGTGCCAGCAGCGTAGGCAGGGCGAGCTACAATGAGCAGTTCTTC. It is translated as CASSVGRASYNEQFF.

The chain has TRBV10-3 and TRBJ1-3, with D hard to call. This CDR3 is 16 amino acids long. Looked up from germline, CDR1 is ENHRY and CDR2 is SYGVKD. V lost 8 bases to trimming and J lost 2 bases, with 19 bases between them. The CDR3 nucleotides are TGTGCCATCTCCGCCCCACGGGATTACACTGGAAACACCATATATTTT. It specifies CAISAPRDYTGNTIYF.

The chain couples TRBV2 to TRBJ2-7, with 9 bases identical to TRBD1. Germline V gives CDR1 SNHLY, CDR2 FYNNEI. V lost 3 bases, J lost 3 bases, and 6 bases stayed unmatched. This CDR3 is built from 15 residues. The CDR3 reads CASSEGTGIGYEQYF. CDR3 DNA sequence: TGTGCCAGCAGTGAGGGGACAGGGATAGGCTACGAGCAGTACTTC.

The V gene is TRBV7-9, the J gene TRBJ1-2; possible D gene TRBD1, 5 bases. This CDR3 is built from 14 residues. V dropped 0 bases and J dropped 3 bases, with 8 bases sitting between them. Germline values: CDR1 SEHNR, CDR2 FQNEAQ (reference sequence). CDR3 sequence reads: CASSLARGDYGYTF. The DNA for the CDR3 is TGTGCCAGCAGCTTAGCTCGGGGGGACTATGGCTACACCTTC. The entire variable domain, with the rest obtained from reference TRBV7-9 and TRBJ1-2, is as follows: DTGVSQNPRHKITKRGQNVTFRCDPISEHNRLYWYRQTLGQGPEFLTYFQNEAQLEKSRLLSDRFSAERPKGSFSTLEIQRTEQGDSAMYLCASSLARGDYGYTFGSGTRLTVV.

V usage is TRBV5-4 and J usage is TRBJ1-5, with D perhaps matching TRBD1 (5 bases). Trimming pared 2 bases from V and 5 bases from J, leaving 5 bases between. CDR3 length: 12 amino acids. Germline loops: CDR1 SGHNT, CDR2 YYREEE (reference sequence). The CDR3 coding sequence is TGTGCCAGCAGCTTCAGGGATCAGCCCCAGCATTTT. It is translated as CASSFRDQPQHF.

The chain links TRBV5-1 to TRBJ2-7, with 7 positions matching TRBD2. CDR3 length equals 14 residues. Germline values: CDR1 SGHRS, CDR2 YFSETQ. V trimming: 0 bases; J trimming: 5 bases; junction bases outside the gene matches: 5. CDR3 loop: CASSLVWGRDEQYF. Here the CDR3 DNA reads TGCGCCAGCAGCTTGGTTTGGGGGAGGGACGAGCAGTACTTC.

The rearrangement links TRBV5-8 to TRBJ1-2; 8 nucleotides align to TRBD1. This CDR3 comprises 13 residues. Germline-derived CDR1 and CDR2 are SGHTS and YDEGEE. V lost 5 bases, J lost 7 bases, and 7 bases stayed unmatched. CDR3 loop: CASRPTGGLGYTF. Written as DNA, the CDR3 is TGTGCCAGCAGACCCACAGGGGGGCTTGGCTACACCTTC.

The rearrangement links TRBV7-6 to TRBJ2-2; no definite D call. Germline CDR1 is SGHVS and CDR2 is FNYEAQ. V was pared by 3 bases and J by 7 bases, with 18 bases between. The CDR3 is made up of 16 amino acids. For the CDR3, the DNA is TGTGCCAGCAGCTTTGGCGACATATATGAAGGCGGGGAGCTGTTTTTT. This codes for CASSFGDIYEGGELFF. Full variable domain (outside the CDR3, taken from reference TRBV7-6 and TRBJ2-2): GAGVSQSPRYKVTKRGQDVALRCDPISGHVSLYWYRQALGQGPEFLTYFNYEAQQDKSGLPNDRFSAERPEGSISTLTIQRTEQRDSAMYRCASSFGDIYEGGELFFGEGSRLTVL.

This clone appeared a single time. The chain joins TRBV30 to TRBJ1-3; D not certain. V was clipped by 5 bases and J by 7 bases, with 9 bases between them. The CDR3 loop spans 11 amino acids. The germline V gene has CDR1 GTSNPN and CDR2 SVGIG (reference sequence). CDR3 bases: TGTGCCTGGGGCCCATTCAACACCATATATTTT. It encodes CAWGPFNTIYF.

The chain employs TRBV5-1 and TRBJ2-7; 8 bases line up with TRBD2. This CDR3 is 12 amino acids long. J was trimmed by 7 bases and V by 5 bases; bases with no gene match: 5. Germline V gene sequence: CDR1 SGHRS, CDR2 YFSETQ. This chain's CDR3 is CASSRSSGEQYF. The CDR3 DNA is TGCGCCAGCAGTAGGTCTAGCGGGGAGCAGTACTTC.

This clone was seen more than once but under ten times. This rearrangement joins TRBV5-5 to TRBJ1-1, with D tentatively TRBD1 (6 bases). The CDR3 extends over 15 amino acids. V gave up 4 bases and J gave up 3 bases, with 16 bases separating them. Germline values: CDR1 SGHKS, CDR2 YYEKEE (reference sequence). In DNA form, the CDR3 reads TGTGCCAGCAGCCTCCCGGGGGGCATAGACACTGAAGCTTTCTTT. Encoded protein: CASSLPGGIDTEAFF.

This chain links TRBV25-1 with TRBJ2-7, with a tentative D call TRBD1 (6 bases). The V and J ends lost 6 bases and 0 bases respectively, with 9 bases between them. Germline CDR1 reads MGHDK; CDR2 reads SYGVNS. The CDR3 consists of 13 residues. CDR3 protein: CASRKDSSYEQYF. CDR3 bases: TGTGCCAGCAGAAAGGACAGCTCCTACGAGCAGTACTTC.

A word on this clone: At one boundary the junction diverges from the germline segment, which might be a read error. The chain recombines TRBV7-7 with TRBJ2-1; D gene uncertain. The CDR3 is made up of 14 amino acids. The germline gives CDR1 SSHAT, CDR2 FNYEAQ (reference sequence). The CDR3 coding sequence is TGTGCTAGCAGCTTGTCGTCGCAGTACAATGAGCAGTTCTTC. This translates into CASSLSSQYNEQFF.

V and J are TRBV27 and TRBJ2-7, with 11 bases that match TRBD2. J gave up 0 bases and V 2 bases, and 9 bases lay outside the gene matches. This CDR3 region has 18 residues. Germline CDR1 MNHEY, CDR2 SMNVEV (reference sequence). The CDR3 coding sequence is TGTGCCAGCAGTTTAATCAGACTAGCGGGGAAGATCTCCTACGAGCAGTACTTC. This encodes CASSLIRLAGKISYEQYF.

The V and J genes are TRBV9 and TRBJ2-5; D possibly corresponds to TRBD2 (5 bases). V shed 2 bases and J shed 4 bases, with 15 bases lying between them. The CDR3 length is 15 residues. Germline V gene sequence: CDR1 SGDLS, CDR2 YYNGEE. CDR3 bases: TGTGCCAGCAGCGTGGGGAGCAAGAGCTCAGAGACCCAGTACTTC. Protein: CASSVGSKSSETQYF.

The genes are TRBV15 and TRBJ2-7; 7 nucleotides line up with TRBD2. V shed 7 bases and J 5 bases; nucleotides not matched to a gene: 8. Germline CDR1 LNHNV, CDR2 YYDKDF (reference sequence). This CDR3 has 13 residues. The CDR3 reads CATNGGSGHEQYF. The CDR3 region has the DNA TGTGCCACCAACGGCGGGAGCGGGCACGAGCAGTACTTC.

The CDR3 is CATTLGPGELFF. CDR3 bases: TGTGCCACGACATTGGGGCCCGGGGAGCTGTTTTTT. V is TRBV10-3 and J is TRBJ2-2; possible D gene TRBD1, 5 bases. This CDR3 region has 12 residues. Per the germline V gene, CDR1 is ENHRY and CDR2 is SYGVKD. V shed 10 bases and J shed 6 bases, with 12 bases lying between them.

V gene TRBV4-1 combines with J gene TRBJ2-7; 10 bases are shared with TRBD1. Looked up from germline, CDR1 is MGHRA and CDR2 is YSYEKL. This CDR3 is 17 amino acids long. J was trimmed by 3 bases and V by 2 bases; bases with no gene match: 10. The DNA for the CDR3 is TGCGCCAGCAGCCAACCTTTCCGGGACAGGGGAGTCTACGAGCAGTACTTC. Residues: CASSQPFRDRGVYEQYF.

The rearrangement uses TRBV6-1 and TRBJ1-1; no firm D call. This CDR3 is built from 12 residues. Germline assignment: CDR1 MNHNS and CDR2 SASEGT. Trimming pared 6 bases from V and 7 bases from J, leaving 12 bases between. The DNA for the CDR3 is TGTGCCAGCAGGGTCAATCGGGGTGAAGCTTTCTTT. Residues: CASRVNRGEAFF.

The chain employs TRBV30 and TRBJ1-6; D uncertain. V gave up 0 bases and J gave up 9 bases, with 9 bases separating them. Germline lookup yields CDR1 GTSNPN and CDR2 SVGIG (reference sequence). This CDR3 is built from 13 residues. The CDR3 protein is CAWSVQSVSPLHF. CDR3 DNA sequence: TGTGCCTGGAGTGTACAGAGTGTTTCACCCCTCCACTTT.

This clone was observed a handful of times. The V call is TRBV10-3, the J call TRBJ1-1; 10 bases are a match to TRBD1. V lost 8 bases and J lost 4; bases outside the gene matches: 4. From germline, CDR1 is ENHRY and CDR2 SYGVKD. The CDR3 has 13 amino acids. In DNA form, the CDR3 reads TGTGCCATCGGACAGGGGGTATTCACTGAAGCTTTCTTT. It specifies CAIGQGVFTEAFF.

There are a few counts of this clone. CDR3: CASSLSRQGWGEQYF. Written as DNA, the CDR3 is TGTGCCAGCAGTTTATCCAGACAGGGTTGGGGCGAGCAGTACTTC. V usage is TRBV27 and J usage is TRBJ2-7; 7 bases agree with TRBD1. The CDR3 runs to 15 residues. V shed 0 bases and J 6 bases; nucleotides not matched to a gene: 8. CDR1 is MNHEY and CDR2 is SMNVEV in the germline V gene (reference sequence).

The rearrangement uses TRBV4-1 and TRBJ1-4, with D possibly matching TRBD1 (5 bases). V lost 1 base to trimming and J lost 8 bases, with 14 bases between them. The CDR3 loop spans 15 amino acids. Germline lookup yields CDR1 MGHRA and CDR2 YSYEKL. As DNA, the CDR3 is TGCGCCAGCAGCCAAGTTGCGGGGGTTATAGAAAAACTGTTTTTT. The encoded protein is CASSQVAGVIEKLFF.

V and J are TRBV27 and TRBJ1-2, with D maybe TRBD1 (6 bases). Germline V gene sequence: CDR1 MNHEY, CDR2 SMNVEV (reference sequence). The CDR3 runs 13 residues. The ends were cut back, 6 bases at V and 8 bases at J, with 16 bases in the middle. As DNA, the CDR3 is TGTGCCAGCAGCCGATGGGGCGGGGGCGGCTACACCTTC. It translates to CASSRWGGGGYTF.

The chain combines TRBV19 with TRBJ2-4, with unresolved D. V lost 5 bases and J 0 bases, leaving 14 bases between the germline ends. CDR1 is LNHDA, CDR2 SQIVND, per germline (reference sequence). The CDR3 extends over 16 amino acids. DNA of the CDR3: TGTGCCAGTAGTGTCACGCCGGTATTAGCCAAAAACATTCAGTACTTC. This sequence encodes CASSVTPVLAKNIQYF.